The present T cell receptor beta chain was sequenced within a study of blood T cell repertoires in COVID-19. Turning to the study itself: Donors in the United States, Italy and Spain gave samples during acute or convalescent COVID-19. PBMCs, B-cell-depleted T cells, or T cells were the source of the cDNA or gDNA that made up the material.

CDR1 is SGHNT, CDR2 YENEEA, per germline. V lost 7 bases, J lost 5 bases, and 23 bases lay in between. There are 16 residues in the CDR3. As originally analysed: The assay estimated nucleated cells by amplifying reference gene primers. Repertoires were generated with immunoSEQ multiplex PCR, while TCRdb's copy carries only in-frame clones and drops some. Clone size and V and J calls were adopted from that table, with D and trimming inferred from the DNA. The sample has around 100,000 clones, around 87% seen once; the top ten hold 11%. Sequencing input: peripheral blood. This receptor was obtained from a woman under 40 with acute or convalescent COVID-19. V and J are TRBV11-3 and TRBJ1-2; D is possibly TRBD1 (6 bases). CDR3 coding DNA: TGTGCCAGCATAGGGTATACAGGGCCCACGGGGTATGGCTACACCTTC. Its translation: CASIGYTGPTGYGYTF. The whole variable domain, remainder taken from reference TRBV11-3 and TRBJ1-2, is EAGVVQSPRYKIIEKKQPVAFWCNPISGHNTLYWYLQNLGQGPELLIRYENEEAVDDSQLPKDRFSAERLKGVDSTLKIQPAELGDSAVYLCASIGYTGPTGYGYTFGSGTRLTVV.